The 3 T cell receptor beta chains below come from one sample, sequenced in a study of T cell repertoires in cytomegalovirus infection. TCRdb passed the reads through MiXCR, listing each CDR3 protein once. The data show about 210,000 distinct CDR3 sequences, 6.5% seen once. The sample was PBMCs. Every receptor here comes from a human donor in good health (CMV status not recorded). Some clones in this sample may be carry-over from other donors' samples.

This clonotype was recorded at least ten times. J is TRBJ2-1 and V is TRBV7-8; D perhaps matches TRBD2 (5 bases). V was cut by 0 bases and J by 7 bases, with 7 bases left in between. Germline V CDR1 and CDR2: SGHVS, FQNEAQ. The CDR3 runs 13 residues. In DNA, the CDR3 is TGTGCCAGCAGCTTAGCGGAGGCAAATGAGCAGTTCTTC. This codes for CASSLAEANEQFF.

This clonotype was observed a handful of times. This chain joins TRBV29-1 and TRBJ1-2; tentatively, D is TRBD1 (5 bases). Trimming took 7 bases from V and 8 from J, leaving 20 bases between them. CDR3 length: 13 amino acids. Germline CDR1 and CDR2: SQVTM and ANQGSEA. The CDR3 nucleotides read TGCAGCGCCCAACCCCTGCGGGGGAACGGCTACACCTTC. Protein sequence: CSAQPLRGNGYTF.

In its sample, this clonotype was seen once. Given a much more abundant clone one base away, this may be a read error. It is likely a read error, because the conserved phenylalanine at the end of the CDR3 is missing. V usage is TRBV7-9 and J usage is TRBJ1-5, with D tentatively TRBD1 (6 bases). The V gene's germline CDR1 is SEHNR and CDR2 FQNEAQ (reference sequence). Trimming left V 1 base short and J 6 bases short, with 10 bases between. The CDR3 runs 14 residues. The CDR3 here is CASSLEQGGQPQHV. CDR3 nucleotide sequence: TGTGCCAGCAGCTTAGAACAGGGAGGTCAGCCCCAGCATGTT.